The rows below give T cell receptor beta chains drawn from one sample of a study of T cells in Graves' hyperthyroidism and ophthalmopathy. MiXCR, run by TCRdb on the multiplex PCR reads, gives a single entry per CDR3 protein. The sample includes around 250,000 distinct CDR3 sequences, 14% to 15% seen only once; the top ten take 13%. Sequenced input: blood. The source of these receptors is a woman aged 35 to 49 with Graves' hyperthyroidism that later progressed to Graves' ophthalmopathy. Each CDR3 is given with its conserved first and last residue. D genes are given only for firm matches. Rows give clone size only sometimes, using once, few, many, or a class for an expanded clone.

many	TRBV28	TRBJ2-4	TRBD2	CASSATSVQYF	TGTGCCAGCAGTGCGACTAGCGTTCAGTACTTC
.	TRBV19	TRBJ2-1	TRBD2	CASSTLAVSYNEQFF	TGTGCCAGTAGTACGCTAGCGGTCTCCTACAATGAGCAGTTCTTC
.	TRBV27	TRBJ2-4	TRBD2	CASSIIAGGPKNIQYF	TGTGCCAGCAGTATCATAGCGGGAGGGCCCAAAAACATTCAGTACTTC
many	TRBV28	TRBJ1-4	TRBD1	CASSLRAPDRGATNEKLFF	TGTGCCAGCAGTTTAAGGGCCCCCGACAGGGGGGCAACTAATGAAAAACTGTTTTTT
few	TRBV7-3	TRBJ2-6	TRBD1	CASSAYRGQKSGANVLTF	TGTGCCAGCAGCGCCTACAGGGGGCAGAAAAGTGGGGCCAACGTCCTGACTTTC
few	TRBV9	TRBJ2-1	.	CASSVGVSVVGNNEQFF	TGTGCCAGCAGCGTAGGAGTTTCCGTCGTGGGGAACAATGAGCAGTTCTTC
many	TRBV12-3/TRBV12-4	TRBJ1-2	.	CASRQNYGYTF	TGTGCCAGCAGGCAGAACTATGGCTACACCTTC
many	TRBV10-3	TRBJ2-7	TRBD2	CATGLAGGGEQYF	TGTGCCACCGGACTAGCGGGAGGAGGCGAGCAGTACTTC
.	TRBV7-9	TRBJ2-1	TRBD2	CASSGTSGHNEQFF	TGTGCCAGCAGCGGGACTAGCGGTCACAATGAGCAGTTCTTC
.	TRBV9	TRBJ2-7	TRBD2	CASSAGLGGDYEQYF	TGTGCCAGCAGCGCCGGACTAGGCGGTGATTACGAGCAGTACTTC
.	TRBV13	TRBJ2-7	TRBD1	CASSLEGQGNYEQYF	TGTGCCAGCAGCTTAGAGGGACAGGGGAACTACGAGCAGTACTTC
.	TRBV2	TRBJ1-6	.	CASTLDEQGPLHF	TGTGCCAGCACCCTAGACGAGCAGGGTCCCCTCCACTTT
.	TRBV10-3	TRBJ2-1	TRBD2	CAISGRPAGDTEQFF	TGTGCCATCAGCGGAAGACCAGCGGGAGATACTGAGCAGTTCTTC
many	TRBV5-5	TRBJ2-7	TRBD1	CASSPLNRGQSYEQYF	TGTGCCAGCAGCCCGTTAAACAGGGGGCAGTCCTACGAGCAGTACTTC
many	TRBV7-9	TRBJ2-4	TRBD2	CASSLAGGDKNIQYF	TGTGCCAGCTCGTTAGCGGGAGGCGACAAAAACATTCAGTACTTC
many	TRBV3-1	TRBJ2-1	TRBD2	CASSHIGSGRATNEQFF	TGTGCCAGCAGCCATATCGGTAGCGGGAGGGCCACGAATGAGCAGTTCTTC
many	TRBV30	TRBJ1-6	.	CAWSGTALNSPLHF	TGTGCCTGGAGTGGGACAGCACTTAATTCACCCCTCCACTTT
few	TRBV20-1	TRBJ2-7	.	CSAVTRIGSDEQYF	TGCAGTGCAGTCACCAGGATAGGGTCGGACGAGCAGTACTTC
many	TRBV29-1	TRBJ2-7	.	CSVAWIPGNEQYF	TGCAGCGTAGCATGGATCCCTGGCAACGAGCAGTACTTC
many	TRBV9	TRBJ1-1	.	CASSQSLNTEAFF	TGTGCCAGCAGCCAGAGTTTGAACACTGAAGCTTTCTTT
once	TRBV11-2	TRBJ2-1	.	CASSRTGSSNNEQYF	TGTGCCAGCAGCCGGACTGGTAGTTCCAACAATGAGCAGTACTTT
many	TRBV4-1	TRBJ2-1	.	CASSQLILYNEQFF	TGCGCCAGCAGCCAATTGATCCTTTACAATGAGCAGTTCTTC
many	TRBV30	TRBJ1-2	TRBD1	CAWSVPRTGGGYYGYTF	TGTGCCTGGAGTGTCCCCCGGACAGGGGGCGGCTACTATGGCTACACCTTC
.	TRBV11-3	TRBJ2-1	.	CASGGDNNEQFF	TGTGCCAGCGGAGGGGATAACAATGAGCAGTTCTTC
few	TRBV12-3/TRBV12-4	TRBJ1-1	.	CASTSQVGNTEAFF	TGTGCCAGCACTTCCCAGGTAGGGAACACTGAAGCTTTCTTT
few	TRBV5-1	TRBJ1-2	.	CASSRGVPGHVYGYTF	TGCGCCAGCAGCAGGGGGGTACCGGGACATGTCTATGGCTACACCTTC
many	TRBV11-2	TRBJ2-7	TRBD1	CAGGRDRDYEQYF	TGTGCCGGGGGTAGGGACAGGGACTACGAGCAGTACTTC
many	TRBV2	TRBJ2-7	.	CASCKTGSGFWEQYF	TGTGCCAGCTGCAAAACGGGTAGCGGTTTCTGGGAGCAGTACTTC
.	TRBV27	TRBJ1-6	TRBD1	CASSLLQGGSSPLHF	TGTGCCAGCAGTTTATTACAGGGGGGAAGTTCACCCCTCCACTTT
many	TRBV18	TRBJ2-1	.	CASSPNWEANNEQFF	TGTGCCAGCTCACCCAACTGGGAGGCTAACAATGAGCAGTTCTTC
.	TRBV27	TRBJ1-3	TRBD1	CASRGTGSSGNTIYF	TGTGCCAGCAGGGGGACAGGGAGCTCTGGAAACACCATATATTTT
.	TRBV28	TRBJ1-2	.	CASSLGGYDYGYTF	TGTGCCAGCAGTTTAGGGGGTTATGACTATGGCTACACCTTC
many	TRBV18	TRBJ1-2	TRBD1	CASSTTGGPYGYTF	TGTGCCAGCTCAACCACAGGGGGTCCTTATGGCTACACCTTC
few	TRBV28	TRBJ1-2	TRBD1	CASSPDRSGYTF	TGTGCCAGCAGCCCGGACAGGAGTGGCTACACCTTC
many	TRBV5-6	TRBJ2-3	TRBD2	CASRLLAGELDTQYF	TGTGCCAGCAGGTTACTAGCGGGAGAGTTAGATACGCAGTATTTT
.	TRBV13	TRBJ2-5	.	CASMGSGQETQYF	TGTGCCAGCATGGGCAGCGGTCAAGAGACCCAGTACTTC
many	TRBV30	TRBJ1-1	.	CAQRRGGDTEAFF	TGTGCCCAAAGGCGCGGCGGGGACACTGAAGCTTTCTTT
.	TRBV11-2	TRBJ2-7	.	CASSLVPEYSYEQYF	TGTGCCAGCAGCTTAGTACCAGAATACTCCTACGAGCAGTACTTC
.	TRBV5-1	TRBJ2-5	.	CASSLVVAEETQYF	TGCGCCAGCAGCTTGGTGGTCGCGGAGGAGACCCAGTACTTC
many	TRBV15	TRBJ1-4	.	CATSWTFSNEKLFF	TGTGCCACCAGCTGGACATTTTCCAATGAAAAACTGTTTTTT
many	TRBV25-1	TRBJ2-7	TRBD2	CVSRPSGSNEQYF	TGTGTCAGCAGACCTAGCGGGAGTAATGAGCAGTACTTC
.	TRBV20-1	TRBJ1-2	TRBD1	CSAAHSDRVSGYTF	TGCAGTGCCGCTCACTCTGACAGGGTATCTGGCTACACCTTC
many	TRBV28	TRBJ2-7	.	CASSAYRDWTYEQYF	TGTGCCAGCAGTGCCTATCGGGACTGGACCTACGAGCAGTACTTC
.	TRBV20-1	TRBJ2-7	TRBD2	CSARDRLRSGSSTEQYF	TGCAGTGCTAGAGATCGACTTAGAAGCGGGAGCTCGACCGAGCAGTACTTC
many	TRBV28	TRBJ1-2	.	CASRPFTGTGNYGYTF	TGTGCCAGCAGACCGTTTACCGGGACGGGAAACTATGGCTACACCTTC
many	TRBV12-3/TRBV12-4	TRBJ2-5	.	CASSFRSLQETQYF	TGTGCCAGCAGTTTCCGTAGCCTCCAAGAGACCCAGTACTTC
once	TRBV30	TRBJ1-5	.	CAWSDLSNQPQHF	TGTGCCTGGAGTGATTTAAGCAATCAGCCCCAGCATTTT